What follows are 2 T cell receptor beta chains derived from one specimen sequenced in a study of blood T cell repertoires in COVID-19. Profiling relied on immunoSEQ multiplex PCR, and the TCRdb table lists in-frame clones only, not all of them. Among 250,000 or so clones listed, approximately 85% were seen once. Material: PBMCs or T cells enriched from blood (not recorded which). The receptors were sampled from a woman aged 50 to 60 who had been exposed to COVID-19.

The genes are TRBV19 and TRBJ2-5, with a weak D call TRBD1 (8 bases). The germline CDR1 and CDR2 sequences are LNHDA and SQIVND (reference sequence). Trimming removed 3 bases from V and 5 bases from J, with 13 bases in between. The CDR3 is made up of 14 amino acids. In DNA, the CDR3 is TGTGCCAGTAGTATTACAGGGGGGGTTGAGACCCAGTACTTC. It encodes CASSITGGVETQYF.

CDR3 DNA sequence: TGCAGCGTTAGCCTTTCAAATGAGCAGTTCTTC. Translated, it gives CSVSLSNEQFF. V usage is TRBV29-1 and J usage is TRBJ2-1; no clear D. Germline V CDR1 and CDR2: SQVTM, ANQGSEA. The CDR3 runs to 11 residues. The V end was cut by 5 bases, the J end by 7 bases, with 9 bases between.